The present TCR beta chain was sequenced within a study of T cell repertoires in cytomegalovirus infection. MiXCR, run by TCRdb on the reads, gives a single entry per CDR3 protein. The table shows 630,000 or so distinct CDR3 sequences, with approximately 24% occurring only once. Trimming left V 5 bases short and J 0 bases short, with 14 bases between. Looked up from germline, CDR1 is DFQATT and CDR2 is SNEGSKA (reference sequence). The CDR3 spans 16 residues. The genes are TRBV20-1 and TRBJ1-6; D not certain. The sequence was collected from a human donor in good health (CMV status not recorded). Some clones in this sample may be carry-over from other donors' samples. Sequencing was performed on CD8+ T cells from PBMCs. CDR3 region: CSARTSRSSYNSPLHF. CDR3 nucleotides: TGCAGTGCTCGAACGTCGAGGAGCTCCTATAATTCACCCCTCCACTTT.